The rows below give T cell receptor beta chains drawn from one sample of a study of identical twins. TCRdb independently ran MiXCR on the 5' RACE reads; one entry per CDR3 protein. The table records 430,000 or so distinct CDR3 sequences, approximately 24% of them present only once. These data are also associated with another study on T cells expressing NK-cell markers.

Sequenced sample: CD4+ T cells sorted from blood. All receptors derive from a young woman in good health. Both conserved end residues are part of each CDR3. D genes are given only for firm matches. Size is omitted from some rows. Given values are once, few, many or a class for expanded clones.

size	D	J	V	CDR3	DNA
few	.	TRBJ2-7	TRBV19	CASSTDWNSYEQYF	TGTGCCAGTAGTACGGACTGGAACTCCTACGAGCAGTACTTC
.	.	TRBJ2-5	TRBV18	CASGRGRGETQYF	TGTGCCAGCGGACGGGGCCGGGGAGAGACCCAGTACTTC
few	TRBD1	TRBJ2-7	TRBV6-5	CASSFTQGAPYEQYF	TGTGCCAGCAGTTTTACTCAGGGGGCTCCCTACGAGCAGTACTTC
.	.	TRBJ2-2	TRBV7-3	CASSLRREGELFF	TGTGCCAGCAGCTTAAGGCGGGAAGGGGAGCTGTTTTTT
.	.	TRBJ2-3	TRBV20-1	CSAPYGRDTQYF	TGCAGTGCCCCGTACGGGAGAGATACGCAGTATTTT
.	TRBD2	TRBJ2-5	TRBV14	CASSRWSGAQETQYF	TGTGCCAGCAGCCGTTGGAGCGGGGCCCAGGAGACCCAGTACTTC
few	.	TRBJ2-7	TRBV20-1	CSASSGRSSYEQYF	TGCAGTGCTAGTTCGGGGAGGAGCTCCTACGAGCAGTACTTC
.	.	TRBJ2-1	TRBV20-1	CSATAGTPAFF	TGCAGTGCAACCGCCGGGACCCCGGCCTTCTTC
few	TRBD1	TRBJ2-4	TRBV20-1	CSASRDRKNIQYF	TGCAGTGCTAGTAGGGACAGAAAAAACATTCAGTACTTC
.	.	TRBJ1-1	TRBV20-1	CSAPVYSETEAFF	TGCAGTGCGCCGGTATACTCGGAAACTGAAGCTTTCTTT
.	.	TRBJ2-7	TRBV5-1	CASSLGDFYEQYF	TGCGCCAGCAGCTTGGGGGATTTCTACGAGCAGTACTTC
.	TRBD2	TRBJ2-3	TRBV3-1	CASSQGSGGGDTQYF	TGTGCCAGCAGCCAAGGCAGCGGGGGGGGAGATACGCAGTATTTT
.	.	TRBJ2-2	TRBV2	CASRPTVSGELFF	TGTGCCAGCAGGCCGACAGTTAGCGGGGAGCTGTTTTTT
.	TRBD1	TRBJ2-7	TRBV4-1	CASSQEQGVKTYEQYF	TGCGCCAGCAGCCAAGAGCAGGGGGTTAAAACCTACGAGCAGTACTTC
.	TRBD1	TRBJ1-1	TRBV29-1	CSVTKGQGVWGAFF	TGCAGCGTTACAAAAGGACAGGGGGTGTGGGGGGCTTTCTTT
few	TRBD2	TRBJ2-2	TRBV15	CATSRGPVGGTGELFF	TGTGCCACCAGCAGAGGCCCAGTGGGAGGGACCGGGGAGCTGTTTTTT
.	TRBD1	TRBJ2-5	TRBV12-3/TRBV12-4	CASSFRDRGPETQYF	TGTGCCAGCAGCTTTAGGGACAGGGGGCCTGAGACCCAGTACTTC
.	.	TRBJ1-2	TRBV7-9	CASSLSLALANYGYTF	TGTGCCAGCAGCTTAAGTTTGGCCTTGGCTAACTATGGCTACACCTTC
few	.	TRBJ2-2	TRBV6-5	CASSYDPQGYGELFF	TGTGCCAGCAGTTACGACCCCCAGGGGTACGGGGAGCTGTTTTTT
.	.	TRBJ2-7	TRBV11-3	CASSQLDSYEQYF	TGTGCCAGCAGCCAGCTGGACTCCTACGAGCAGTACTTC
.	.	TRBJ2-2	TRBV20-1	CSASAPSRGELFF	TGCAGTGCTAGCGCCCCTTCCCGAGGGGAGCTGTTTTTT
few	.	TRBJ2-1	TRBV5-4	CASSSGTLTYNEQFF	TGTGCCAGCAGCTCCGGGACCTTGACCTACAATGAGCAGTTCTTC
few	TRBD1	TRBJ2-1	TRBV12-3/TRBV12-4	CASRDRYNEQFF	TGTGCCAGCAGGGACAGGTACAATGAGCAGTTCTTC
.	TRBD2	TRBJ2-7	TRBV7-9	CASSITSETREQYF	TGTGCCAGCAGCATTACTAGCGAAACACGCGAGCAGTACTTC
.	TRBD1	TRBJ1-6	TRBV7-2	CASSTAPGQRSPLHF	TGTGCCAGCAGCACCGCACCGGGACAGCGATCACCCCTCCACTTT
.	.	TRBJ2-2	TRBV5-1	CASSLDSPKGELFF	TGCGCCAGCAGCTTGGATAGCCCGAAAGGGGAGCTGTTTTTT
.	.	TRBJ2-7	TRBV4-3	CASSQARVGRDPYEQYF	TGCGCCAGCAGCCAGGCCCGGGTCGGCAGGGACCCCTACGAGCAGTACTTC
.	.	TRBJ2-7	TRBV12-3/TRBV12-4	CASSFSSLKPEQYF	TGTGCCAGCAGTTTTTCATCACTTAAGCCCGAGCAGTACTTC